The rows below give T cell receptor beta chains drawn from one sample of a study of blood T cell repertoires in COVID-19. Sequenced by immunoSEQ multiplex PCR; TCRdb stores in-frame clones only, minus some. The data contain about 77,000 clones, 75% to 85% of them singletons. The material sequenced was peripheral blood. The receptor set was obtained from a woman aged 70-85 years with acute or convalescent COVID-19. Each CDR3 is given with its conserved first and last residue. Each record gives: V gene, D gene, J gene, CDR3 length, clone size, CDR3 DNA, CDR3 protein. A D gene is named only where the DNA matches it firmly. Rows give clone size only sometimes, using once, few, many, or a class for an expanded clone.

>TRBV11-3|TRBD1|TRBJ1-4|16|.
TGTGCCAGCACCCCGAGCTCCCCTGGACAGGAGGAAAAACTGTTTTTT
CASTPSSPGQEEKLFF
>TRBV4-2|.|TRBJ2-3|14|.
TGTGCCTCCAACGGGAACGGGCTGGGGGATACGCAGTATTTT
CASNGNGLGDTQYF
>TRBV27|.|TRBJ1-1|15|.
TGTGCCAGCAGTTTATCCAGGGGTTTGGGTACTGAAGCTTTCTTT
CASSLSRGLGTEAFF
>TRBV7-3|.|TRBJ1-1|14|.
TGTGCCAGCAGCCCGAGGGGGGGGAGCACTGAAGCTTTCTTT
CASSPRGGSTEAFF
>TRBV6-5|.|TRBJ1-6|16|.
TGTGCCAGCAGTTACTCGTACAGGGTCTACAATTCACCCCTCCACTTT
CASSYSYRVYNSPLHF
>TRBV6-6|TRBD2|TRBJ2-1|18|.
TGTGCCAGCAGTCAGACTAGCGGGGGGCCATTAATCTACAATGAGCAGTTCTTC
CASSQTSGGPLIYNEQFF
>TRBV18|TRBD1|TRBJ2-7|14|once
TGTGCCAGCTCAACTGGACAGGTGAACTACGAGCAGTACTTC
CASSTGQVNYEQYF
>TRBV9|TRBD1|TRBJ1-1|16|.
TGTGCCAGCAGCGTAGAGGCCGGACAGGGGGCCCCTGAAGCTTTCTTT
CASSVEAGQGAPEAFF
>TRBV4-3|TRBD1|TRBJ2-1|19|.
TGCGCCAGCAGCCCGGAGGCAGGGGGTGAGATCCCCTCCTACAATGAGCAGTTCTTC
CASSPEAGGEIPSYNEQFF
>TRBV29-1|TRBD1|TRBJ1-2|11|.
TGCAGCGTAAAGGGGGCCTATGGCTACACCTTC
CSVKGAYGYTF
>TRBV14|.|TRBJ1-3|14|.
TGTGCCAGCAGACGTGAGAGCTCTGGAAACACCATATATTTT
CASRRESSGNTIYF
>TRBV6-5|TRBD1|TRBJ1-6|14|.
TGTGCCATCTCGACAGGGAACGAAAATTCACCCCTCCACTTT
CAISTGNENSPLHF
>TRBV24-1|TRBD1|TRBJ1-1|11|once
TGTGCCACCAGTTCGGGACAGGAAGCTTTCTTT
CATSSGQEAFF
>TRBV7-9|.|TRBJ2-2|18|.
TGTGCCAGCAGCTCAGGCGGGGGCCTCCTTGCTAGCACCGGGGAGCTGTTTTTT
CASSSGGGLLASTGELFF
>TRBV2|.|TRBJ1-6|14|.
TGTGCCAGCAGTGGAGTTACCTATAATTCACCCCTCCACTTT
CASSGVTYNSPLHF
>TRBV7-2|TRBD2|TRBJ2-1|16|.
TGTGCCAGCAGCTCCGGCGGGGGGGTGGTGAGAAATGAGCAGTTCTTC
CASSSGGGVVRNEQFF
>TRBV4-1|TRBD2|TRBJ2-5|18|.
TGCGCCAGCAGCCGAGGGGCTAGCGGGGGGTCCATCCAAGAGACCCAGTACTTC
CASSRGASGGSIQETQYF
>TRBV7-2|.|TRBJ1-4|16|.
TGTGCCAGCAGCCTAAATACAGGGCTAACTAATGAAAAACTGTTTTTT
CASSLNTGLTNEKLFF
>TRBV18|TRBD1|TRBJ1-2|18|.
TGTGCCAGCTCACTCCAGGCTCCAGCTCGCACAGGGGGGGATGGCTACACCTTC
CASSLQAPARTGGDGYTF
>TRBV7-9|TRBD2|TRBJ2-5|18|once
TGTGCCAGCAGCTTAGTTAGCGGGGGGTCTCGGTACAAAGAGACCCAGTACTTC
CASSLVSGGSRYKETQYF
>TRBV12-3/TRBV12-4|.|TRBJ1-6|12|.
TGTGCCAGCAGTTTGGAGGGTACACCCCTCCACTTT
CASSLEGTPLHF
>TRBV2|.|TRBJ2-5|13|.
TGTGCCAGCGGCGGACTAGGGGGAGAGACCCAGTACTTC
CASGGLGGETQYF
>TRBV6-5|.|TRBJ1-6|11|.
TGTGCCAGCCTGCAGGGTTCACCCCTCCACTTT
CASLQGSPLHF
>TRBV27|.|TRBJ1-2|14|.
TGTGCCAGCAGTTTTGGCTCTGTGGACTATGGCTACACCTTC
CASSFGSVDYGYTF
>TRBV4-3|.|TRBJ1-2|16|.
TGCGCCAGCAGCCAAGATGTTGGGGAGGGAGACTATGGCTACACCTTC
CASSQDVGEGDYGYTF
>TRBV9|TRBD1|TRBJ2-7|14|.
TGTGCCAGCAGCGCGGGACAGGGGGCCAACGAGCAGTACTTC
CASSAGQGANEQYF
>TRBV19|TRBD1|TRBJ1-2|13|.
TGTGCCAGCAGGGGACAGGGGCTGGGTGGCTACACCTTC
CASRGQGLGGYTF
>TRBV7-8|.|TRBJ1-2|13|.
TGTGCCAGCAGCCCCGGGATGGGCTATGGCTACACCTTC
CASSPGMGYGYTF
>TRBV4-2|TRBD2|TRBJ2-3|15|.
TGTGCCAGCAGCCCCGAGCGGGGGAGCACAGATACGCAGTATTTT
CASSPERGSTDTQYF
>TRBV7-2|.|TRBJ1-2|15|once
TGTGCCAGCAGCTTAGAAGTACAGGGAAACTATGGCTACACCTTC
CASSLEVQGNYGYTF
>TRBV20-1|TRBD1|TRBJ1-1|15|.
TGCAGTGCTAGTCCCCTGACAGGGTCGGTCACTGAAGCTTTCTTT
CSASPLTGSVTEAFF
>TRBV7-6|TRBD1|TRBJ2-3|18|.
TGTGCCAGCAGCCTGATCGGGGGGGGACAGGGGTCGCCAGATACGCAGTATTTT
CASSLIGGGQGSPDTQYF
>TRBV24-1|TRBD2|TRBJ2-3|16|.
TGTGCCACCAGTGATTTTTCGCGGGGGGACACAGATACGCAGTATTTT
CATSDFSRGDTDTQYF
>TRBV29-1|.|TRBJ2-7|12|.
TGCAGCGTTCAGGGGAGCTCCTACGAGCAGTACTTC
CSVQGSSYEQYF
>TRBV5-5|TRBD2|TRBJ2-7|14|.
TGTGCCAGCAGTTGGACTAGCGAGGGATACGAGCAGTACTTC
CASSWTSEGYEQYF
>TRBV6-5|.|TRBJ1-4|15|few
TGTGCCAGCAGTTACTCGGGCCGGACTGATGAAAAACTGTTTTTT
CASSYSGRTDEKLFF
>TRBV5-6|TRBD1|TRBJ1-5|13|.
TGTGCCAGCAGCCAGGGACAGTTAAAGCCCCAGCATTTT
CASSQGQLKPQHF
>TRBV6-2/TRBV6-3|.|TRBJ2-1|15|.
TGTGCCAGCAGCCCTAGACAGTTCTCCTACAATGAGCAGTTCTTC
CASSPRQFSYNEQFF
>TRBV19|TRBD1|TRBJ1-5|15|.
TGTGCCACCAGCCGCAGACAGGGAGGTGGTCAGCCCCAGCATTTT
CATSRRQGGGQPQHF
>TRBV7-2|TRBD2|TRBJ2-7|17|.
TGTGCCAGCAGCTCCCCTCTCCTAGCGGGGGGGCCAAACGAGCAGTACTTC
CASSSPLLAGGPNEQYF
>TRBV10-3|TRBD1|TRBJ1-5|18|.
TGTGCCATCAGTGAGTCGTTGGGACAGGGGGCTAGCAATCAGCCCCAGCATTTT
CAISESLGQGASNQPQHF
>TRBV29-1|TRBD1|TRBJ2-1|17|.
TGCAGCGTTGGCGACAGCTTTTCAGGGGGCCCGGACGGTGAGCAGTTCTTC
CSVGDSFSGGPDGEQFF
>TRBV7-2|TRBD1|TRBJ1-2|14|.
TGTGCCAGCACCGACAGGGGAACAAGCTATGGCTACACCTTC
CASTDRGTSYGYTF
>TRBV5-5|TRBD2|TRBJ2-5|14|few
TGTGCCAGCACTCCTGGGGGGGGGAGAGAGACCCAGTACTTC
CASTPGGGRETQYF
>TRBV6-5|TRBD2|TRBJ2-3|15|.
TGTGCCAGCAGTTACTTTAGCGGGGACACAGATACGCAGTATTTT
CASSYFSGDTDTQYF
>TRBV5-6|TRBD1|TRBJ1-2|15|.
TGTGCCAGCAGCGCGACAGGGGGACCTAACTATGGCTACACCTTC
CASSATGGPNYGYTF
>TRBV10-3|TRBD1|TRBJ1-2|18|.
TGTGCCATCAGTGAAGGTCGTGCAGGGCAGGGGGCGCGTTATGGCTACACCTTC
CAISEGRAGQGARYGYTF
>TRBV4-3|TRBD2|TRBJ2-1|15|once
TGCGCCAGCAGCCATTTTAGCGGGGGGGGGAATGAGCAGTTCTTC
CASSHFSGGGNEQFF
>TRBV4-2|.|TRBJ1-1|15|.
TGTGCCAGCAGCGACGGGGACTTAGGCTACACTGAAGCTTTCTTT
CASSDGDLGYTEAFF
>TRBV5-1|TRBD2|TRBJ2-1|18|.
TGCGCCAGCAGCTTGGGATGGACTAGCGGGGGGGCCTCGGATGAGCAGTTCTTC
CASSLGWTSGGASDEQFF
>TRBV12-5|.|TRBJ1-5|15|.
TGTGCTAGTGGCCCCGGGACTGCCGAGTATCAGCCCCAGCATTTT
CASGPGTAEYQPQHF
>TRBV10-2|TRBD1|TRBJ1-2|16|once
TGCGCCAGCTTTGGCCGGGACAGTACCTATAACTATGGCTACACCTTC
CASFGRDSTYNYGYTF
>TRBV29-1|.|TRBJ2-1|10|few
TGCAGCGGCCGGGAGAATGAGCAGTTCTTC
CSGRENEQFF
>TRBV5-1|TRBD2|TRBJ2-5|16|.
TGCGCCAGCAGCGTCGGGACTAGCGGATCTCAAGAGACCCAGTACTTC
CASSVGTSGSQETQYF
>TRBV5-1|TRBD2|TRBJ2-2|16|.
TGCGCCAGCAGCTTGGAACTAGCGGGAGCCACCGGGGAGCTGTTTTTT
CASSLELAGATGELFF
>TRBV9|.|TRBJ1-2|13|.
TGTGCCAGCAGCGCAAGAGTGAGGGATGGCTACACCTTC
CASSARVRDGYTF
>TRBV18|TRBD2|TRBJ2-2|15|.
TGTGCCAGCTCACCGTCTCTAGCGGACACCGGGGAGCTGTTTTTT
CASSPSLADTGELFF